The next 10 T cell receptor beta chains were all read from a single sample in a study of CD8 T cells in ankylosing spondylitis. Their antigens remain unidentified. Broader study findings: Among TCR beta sequences, a motif of under 10 highly homologous variants appeared characteristic of ankylosing spondylitis blood.

A single record per CDR3 protein comes from TCRdb applying MiXCR to the 5' RACE reads. Of fewer than 550,000 distinct CDR3 sequences in the sample, approximately 5% are singletons; the top ten hold under 4.5%. Sequenced: blood, either unsorted or a sorted T cell fraction (not recorded which). These receptors were collected from a male donor with ankylosing spondylitis.

The chain recombines TRBV20-1 with TRBJ2-7, with 10 bases aligning to TRBD2. The V gene's germline CDR1 is DFQATT and CDR2 SNEGSKA (reference sequence). The length of the CDR3 is 15 residues. With 0 bases clipped from V and 0 bases from J, the junction kept 2 bases outside the gene matches. The CDR3 coding sequence is TGCAGTGCTAGAGAACTAGCGGGATCCTCCTACGAGCAGTACTTC. Its translation: CSARELAGSSYEQYF.

Ten or more counts support this clonotype. The genes are TRBV9 and TRBJ1-2; 7 bases map to TRBD1. From germline, CDR1 is SGDLS and CDR2 YYNGEE. The length of the CDR3 is 15 residues. Trimming removed 5 bases from V and 6 bases from J; junction bases left unmatched: 13. CDR3 region: CASSLNTGELDGYTF. The CDR3 DNA is TGTGCCAGCAGTCTTAATACAGGGGAATTGGATGGCTACACCTTC. The complete variable domain, with remaining parts taken from reference TRBV9 and TRBJ1-2, reads DSGVTQTPKHLITATGQRVTLRCSPRSGDLSVYWYQQSLDQGLQFLIQYYNGEERAKGNILERFSAQQFPDLHSELNLSSLELGDSALYFCASSLNTGELDGYTFGSGTRLTVV.

At least ten counts were recorded for this clonotype. The chain is built from TRBV7-8 and TRBJ1-4; no definite D call. Germline assignment: CDR1 SGHVS and CDR2 FQNEAQ. The CDR3 spans 15 residues. Trimming removed 5 bases at V and 2 bases at J, with 12 bases between. CDR3 sequence (DNA): TGTGCCAGCAGCCGCGAGGGTGGCACTAATGAAAAACTGTTTTTT. Its protein is CASSREGGTNEKLFF.

This clonotype was seen more than once but under ten times. J is TRBJ2-3 and V is TRBV20-1, with 13 bases fitting TRBD2. This CDR3 spans 18 amino acids. J lost 0 bases, V lost 0 bases, and 6 bases had no gene match. The germline V gene has CDR1 DFQATT and CDR2 SNEGSKA (reference sequence). The CDR3 nucleotides are TGCAGTGCTAGAGAGAGACCGGGACTAGCGGGAAGCACAGATACGCAGTATTTT. Protein product: CSARERPGLAGSTDTQYF.

This clonotype was seen a few times. V usage is TRBV29-1 and J usage is TRBJ1-3; D uncertain. The germline CDR1 and CDR2 sequences are SQVTM and ANQGSEA. V lost 6 bases and J lost 3, with 6 bases in between. The CDR3 is 11 amino acids. The CDR3 region has the DNA TGCAGCGTCCCAATTGGAAACACCATATATTTT. Its protein product is CSVPIGNTIYF.

This clonotype came up many times. This sequence joins TRBV11-2 and TRBJ2-1, with TRBD2 as a possible D gene (5 bases). V gave up 0 bases and J gave up 7 bases, with 19 bases separating them. The CDR3 consists of 17 residues. Germline CDR1 SGHAT, CDR2 FQNNGV. The CDR3 reads CASSLEAASSRENEQFF. The CDR3 nucleotides are TGTGCCAGCAGCTTAGAAGCGGCTAGCTCCCGAGAGAATGAGCAGTTCTTC.

In its sample, this clonotype was seen many times. V and J are TRBV6-5 and TRBJ2-1; unclear D gene. Per the germline V gene, CDR1 is MNHEY and CDR2 is SVGAGI. V was clipped by 6 bases and J by 6 bases, with 9 bases between them. The CDR3 sequence is 12 residues long. CDR3 loop: CASRSMTNEQFF. The CDR3 DNA reads as TGTGCCAGCAGGTCTATGACCAATGAGCAGTTCTTC.

This clonotype was counted ten times or more. The CDR3 DNA is TGTGCCAGCAGCTTAGCGGTCTATCCCTCAACAAATGAGCAGTTCTTC. Translation gives CASSLAVYPSTNEQFF. The chain carries TRBV7-6 and TRBJ2-1; D remains unclear. The V end lost 0 bases, the J end lost 7 bases, and 16 bases lay between the germline ends. The germline gives CDR1 SGHVS, CDR2 FNYEAQ. This CDR3 has 16 residues.

Ten or more counts support this clonotype. The CDR3, as DNA: TGCGCCAGCAGCCGCCTCGGACAGGGACACAATGAGCAGTTCTTC. Its protein is CASSRLGQGHNEQFF. J is TRBJ2-1 and V is TRBV4-3; TRBD1 agrees at 8 bases. CDR1 is LGHNA, CDR2 YSLEER, per germline. The CDR3 extends over 15 amino acids. After removal of 4 bases from V and 5 bases from J, the junction contained 7 bases not matched to a gene.

This chain joins TRBV20-1 and TRBJ1-1; possible D gene TRBD1, 5 bases. V lost 2 bases to trimming and J lost 3 bases, with 22 bases between them. Looked up from germline, CDR1 is DFQATT and CDR2 is SNEGSKA (reference sequence). The CDR3 length is 17 residues. In nucleotides, the CDR3 is TGCAGTGCTAGACTCCCGGGACGGAGAATTTCTGACACTGAAGCTTTCTTT. Translation: CSARLPGRRISDTEAFF.